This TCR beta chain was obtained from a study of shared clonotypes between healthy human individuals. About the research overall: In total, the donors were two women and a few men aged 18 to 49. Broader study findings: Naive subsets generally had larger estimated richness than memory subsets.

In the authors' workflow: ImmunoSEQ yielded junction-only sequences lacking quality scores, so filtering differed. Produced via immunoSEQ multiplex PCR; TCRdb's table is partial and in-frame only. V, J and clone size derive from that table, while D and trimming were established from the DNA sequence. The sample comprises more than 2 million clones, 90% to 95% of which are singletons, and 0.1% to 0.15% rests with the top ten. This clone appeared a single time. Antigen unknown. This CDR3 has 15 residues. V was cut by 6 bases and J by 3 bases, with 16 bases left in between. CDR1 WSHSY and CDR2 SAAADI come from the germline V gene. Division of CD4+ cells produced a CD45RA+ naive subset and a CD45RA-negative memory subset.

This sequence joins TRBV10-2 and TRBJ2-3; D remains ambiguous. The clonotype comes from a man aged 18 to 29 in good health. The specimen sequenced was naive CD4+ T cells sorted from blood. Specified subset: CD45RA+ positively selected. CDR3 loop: CASREHERWTDTQYF. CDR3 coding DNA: TGCGCCAGCAGGGAGCACGAAAGATGGACAGATACGCAGTATTTT.